The 19 T cell receptor beta chains in this list originate from one sample, sequenced in a study of human T cells and chemical hapten exposure. Stated time point: patch test 3, about 24 weeks after DPC sensitization. Regarding treatment: therapeutic diphenylcyclopropenone sensitization with weekly scalp DPC. TCRdb reprocessed the RACE reads with MiXCR, giving one entry per CDR3 protein. The table records roughly 64,000 distinct CDR3 sequences, roughly 11% of them present only once. The sample was whole blood, taken in connection with sensitization to the hapten diphenylcyclopropenone (DPC). The receptor source for this set is a young woman with alopecia areata. Some clones in this sample may be carry-over from other donors' samples.

This clonotype was seen a handful of times. This chain connects TRBV2 to TRBJ1-4; D ambiguous. From germline, CDR1 is SNHLY and CDR2 FYNNEI. Trimming cost V 3 bases and J 7 bases, with 9 bases left between them. This CDR3 has 13 amino acids. The chain's CDR3 is CASSETLGEKLFF. In DNA form, the CDR3 reads TGTGCCAGCAGTGAGACTCTGGGTGAAAAACTGTTTTTT.

This clonotype was recorded a few times. The genes are TRBV7-2 and TRBJ2-7; a possible D gene is TRBD2 (5 bases). V lost 4 bases and J 5 bases, leaving 12 bases between the germline ends. Germline CDR1 and CDR2: SGHTA and FQGNSA. The CDR3 is 13 amino acids. The CDR3 coding sequence is TGTGCCAGCAGCTCCCAGGTGCGGGACGAGCAGTACTTC. Amino acids: CASSSQVRDEQYF.

The J gene is TRBJ2-7, the V gene TRBV6-6, with TRBD2 matching 10 bases. The CDR3 runs to 14 residues. With V trimmed by 8 bases and J by 3 bases, 7 bases remained unmatched. The germline V gene has CDR1 MNHNY and CDR2 SVGAGI (reference sequence). The CDR3 region is CASASSSGGYEQYF. The CDR3 coding sequence is TGTGCCAGCGCCTCCTCTAGCGGGGGCTACGAGCAGTACTTC.

With respect to this clonotype: A much larger clone is a single base away; this may be a read error. V and J are TRBV28 and TRBJ2-6; 8 positions match TRBD2. Germline trimming cut 6 bases from V and 0 bases from J; bases unmatched to any gene: 10. This CDR3 is built from 18 residues. The V gene's germline CDR1 is MDHEN and CDR2 SYDVKM. The CDR3, as DNA: TGTGCCAGCAGCCCTTCCGGGAGGGCCATCTCTGGGGCCAACGTCCTGACTTTC. This sequence encodes CASSPSGRAISGANVLTF.

In this sample, this clonotype turned up many times. The gene calls are TRBV6-2 or TRBV6-3 and TRBJ2-7; TRBD1 might be the D (6 bases). V was trimmed by 7 bases and J by 3 bases, leaving 22 bases between them. The CDR3 spans 16 residues. CDR1 MNHEY and CDR2 SVGEGT come from the germline V gene. The CDR3 nucleotides read TGTGCCAGCACCCCCCAGATGGCAGGGGCAGGCTACGAGCAGTACTTC. Encoded protein: CASTPQMAGAGYEQYF.

This clonotype was observed many times. The chain carries TRBV20-1 and TRBJ2-4; TRBD2 aligns across 12 bases. V lost 4 bases, J lost 4 bases, and 5 bases stayed unmatched. The CDR3 covers 15 residues. Germline V gene lookup returns CDR1 DFQATT and CDR2 SNEGSKA (reference sequence). The CDR3 DNA is TGCAGTGCTATTCCCGGGACTAGCGGGAAAAACATTCAGTACTTC. It translates to CSAIPGTSGKNIQYF.

The genes are TRBV2 and TRBJ1-5; the D is unclear. The germline gives CDR1 SNHLY, CDR2 FYNNEI. The V end was cut by 7 bases, the J end by 4 bases, with 11 bases between. The CDR3 length is 13 residues. The CDR3 loop reads CASTGGSNQPQHF. The CDR3 DNA follows: TGTGCCAGCACGGGCGGCTCTAATCAGCCCCAGCATTTT.

This clonotype showed up many times. V gene TRBV11-2 combines with J gene TRBJ1-4, with no clear D. CDR3 length equals 11 residues. V shed 5 bases and J shed 7 bases, with 5 bases lying between them. Germline lookup yields CDR1 SGHAT and CDR2 FQNNGV. The CDR3 nucleotides are TGTGCCAGCAGCCAAATTGAAAAACTGTTTTTT. It specifies CASSQIEKLFF.

This clonotype appeared many times. The V gene is TRBV9, the J gene TRBJ2-7, with 7 bases identical to TRBD1. The CDR3 extends over 13 amino acids. With V trimmed by 2 bases and J by 7 bases, 6 bases remained unmatched. CDR1 and CDR2 from the germline V gene are SGDLS and YYNGEE. This CDR3 is CASSVDRSGEQYF. The CDR3 region has the DNA TGTGCCAGCAGCGTGGACAGGTCGGGGGAGCAGTACTTC.

The V gene is TRBV3-1, the J gene TRBJ2-1; possible D gene TRBD1, 6 bases. V lost 4 bases and J 5 bases, leaving 15 bases between the germline ends. The CDR3 runs 15 residues. CDR1 and CDR2 from the germline V gene are LGHDT and YNNKEL (reference sequence). This CDR3 reads CASSPRGDTNNEQFF. The DNA of the CDR3 is TGTGCCAGCAGCCCTAGAGGGGACACCAACAATGAGCAGTTCTTC.

Only a few counts were recorded for this clonotype. CDR3 DNA sequence: TGTGCCAGCAGCCTACTAGCGGGGGACGAGCAGTACTTC. Its protein is CASSLLAGDEQYF. V and J are TRBV3-1 and TRBJ2-7; 11 nucleotides line up with TRBD2. The J segment lost 5 bases and the V segment lost 4 bases, leaving 1 base of the junction unmatched. Germline values: CDR1 LGHDT, CDR2 YNNKEL (reference sequence). There are 13 residues in the CDR3.

The rearrangement joins TRBV29-1 to TRBJ2-5; D ambiguous. The germline CDR1 and CDR2 sequences are SQVTM and ANQGSEA. V lost 2 bases to trimming and J lost 1 base, with 8 bases between them. The CDR3 is 13 amino acids. The CDR3 spells CSVERSLQETQYF. The CDR3 nucleotides are TGCAGCGTTGAACGGTCTCTCCAAGAGACCCAGTACTTC.

This clonotype showed up many times. The genes are TRBV9 and TRBJ1-5; weak D call: TRBD1 (6 bases). V was clipped by 4 bases and J by 3 bases, with 14 bases between them. Germline lookup yields CDR1 SGDLS and CDR2 YYNGEE. The CDR3 is 15 residues long. This CDR3 is CASSHGGSLNQPQHF. The CDR3 DNA follows: TGTGCCAGCAGCCACGGGGGCAGCCTCAATCAGCCCCAGCATTTT. Based on the CDR3 plus reference TRBV9 and TRBJ1-5, the full variable domain is DSGVTQTPKHLITATGQRVTLRCSPRSGDLSVYWYQQSLDQGLQFLIQYYNGEERAKGNILERFSAQQFPDLHSELNLSSLELGDSALYFCASSHGGSLNQPQHFGDGTRLSIL.

The rearrangement uses TRBV5-1 and TRBJ2-3; D tentatively reads TRBD1 or TRBD2 (5 bases each). CDR1 and CDR2 from the germline V gene are SGHRS and YFSETQ. The CDR3 covers 17 residues. V was cut by 3 bases and J by 3 bases, with 20 bases left in between. The CDR3: CASSSLPLGDGTDTQYF. The CDR3 DNA sequence: TGCGCCAGCAGCTCCCTCCCGCTGGGGGATGGGACAGATACGCAGTATTTT.

This clonotype was recorded only once. One junction end does not reproduce the germline sequence, and a read error may be involved. The chain uses TRBV19 and TRBJ2-6; tentatively, D is TRBD2 (5 bases). Germline loops: CDR1 LNHDA, CDR2 SQIVND (reference sequence). The CDR3 runs to 19 residues. The chain's CDR3 is CASSIDSSGLHSEANVLTF. CDR3 in DNA: TGTGCCAGTAGTATAGATTCTTCCGGACTTCACTCTGAGGCCAACGTCCTGACTTTC.

The chain couples TRBV14 to TRBJ2-5; D is uncertain. Trimming took off 4 bases at V and 4 bases at J, with 7 bases between the two ends. The CDR3 has 12 amino acids. Germline V gene data show CDR1 as SGHDN and CDR2 as FVKESK. The CDR3 protein is CASSLNPETQYF. In DNA form, the CDR3 reads TGTGCCAGCAGCCTCAACCCAGAGACCCAGTACTTC.

This clonotype was seen only a few times. Sequence at one end of the junction differs from germline and may be a read error. The chain carries TRBV7-7 and TRBJ2-1; 10 bases align to TRBD2. Germline CDR1 SSHAT, CDR2 FNYEAQ (reference sequence). The CDR3 spans 16 residues. The CDR3 DNA follows: TGTGCTAGCAGCCCGAGGGCTAGCGGGAGAGGATATGAGCAGTTCTTC. This sequence encodes CASSPRASGRGYEQFF.

This clonotype appeared a few times. The rearrangement uses TRBV7-6 and TRBJ1-4; D is uncertain. This CDR3 is built from 17 residues. Germline V lookup: CDR1 SGHVS, CDR2 FNYEAQ. Trimming took off 5 bases at V and 5 bases at J, with 21 bases between the two ends. CDR3 sequence (DNA): TGTGCCAGCAGCCCCGTGGGCCCTCCGGCGGCCAATGAAAAACTGTTTTTT. This sequence encodes CASSPVGPPAANEKLFF. Full variable domain (missing parts from reference TRBV7-6 and TRBJ1-4): GAGVSQSPRYKVTKRGQDVALRCDPISGHVSLYWYRQALGQGPEFLTYFNYEAQQDKSGLPNDRFSAERPEGSISTLTIQRTEQRDSAMYRCASSPVGPPAANEKLFFGSGTQLSVL.

This sequence joins TRBV4-1 and TRBJ2-3, with 7 bases fitting TRBD2. In germline, CDR1 is MGHRA, CDR2 YSYEKL. V lost 1 base and J lost 8; bases outside the gene matches: 0. The CDR3 is 12 residues long. The CDR3 nucleotides are TGCGCCAGCAGCCAAGGGACTAGTACGCAGTATTTT. It encodes CASSQGTSTQYF.